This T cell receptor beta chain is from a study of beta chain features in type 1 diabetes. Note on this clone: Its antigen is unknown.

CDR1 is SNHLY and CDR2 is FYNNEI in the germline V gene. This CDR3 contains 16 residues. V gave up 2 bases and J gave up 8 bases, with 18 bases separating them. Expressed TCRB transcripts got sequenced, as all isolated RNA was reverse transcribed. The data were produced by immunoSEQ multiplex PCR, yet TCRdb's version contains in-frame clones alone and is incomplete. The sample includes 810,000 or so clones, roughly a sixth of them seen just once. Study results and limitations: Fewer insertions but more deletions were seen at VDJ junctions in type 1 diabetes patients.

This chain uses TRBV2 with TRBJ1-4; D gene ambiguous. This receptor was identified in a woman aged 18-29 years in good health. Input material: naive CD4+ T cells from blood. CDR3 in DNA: TGTGCCAGCAGTGAACAGCTGCAAAAAACGATGGAAAAACTGTTTTTT. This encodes CASSEQLQKTMEKLFF.